This T cell receptor beta chain is drawn from a study of blood T cell repertoires in COVID-19. Study in general: Acute and convalescent COVID-19 samples came from the United States, Italy and Spain. From T cells, B-cell-depleted T cells, or PBMCs came the material, which was cDNA or gDNA.

The V end lost 5 bases, the J end lost 3 bases, and 14 bases lay between the germline ends. The CDR3 spans 13 residues. Per the germline V gene, CDR1 is SQVTM and CDR2 is ANQGSEA. The protocol was immunoSEQ multiplex PCR, while the TCRdb copy is restricted to in-frame clones and leaves out a portion. The sample includes approximately 89,000 clones, around 75% of them seen just once. This chain uses TRBV29-1 with TRBJ2-7; D is perhaps TRBD1 (5 bases). The sequenced material came from peripheral blood. This receptor was identified in a man aged 65 to 85 with acute or convalescent COVID-19. The CDR3 DNA reads as TGCAGCGTTCCGGTAGGGGATTTCTACGAGCAGTACTTC. Protein sequence: CSVPVGDFYEQYF.